A selection of T cell receptor beta chains follows, all from one sample in a study of cytomegalovirus exposure and HLA in healthy donors. Clones were sequenced by immunoSEQ multiplex PCR, and TCRdb holds only the in-frame ones, with some missing. Seen in this sample are 65,000 to 95,000 clones; the ten most common clones hold 1.5%. Specimen: PBMCs. The receptors originated from a woman aged 55-70 years in good health and CMV-seronegative. Both conserved end residues are part of each CDR3. The order of the fields is J gene, D gene, V gene, CDR3 protein, CDR3 DNA. A D gene is named only where the DNA matches it firmly.

J: TRBJ1-2; D: TRBD1; V: TRBV19; CDR3: CASSAGTGVIGSYGYTF; DNA: TGTGCCAGTAGTGCCGGGACAGGGGTGATTGGCAGCTATGGCTACACCTTC
J: TRBJ2-5; D: TRBD1; V: TRBV5-4; CDR3: CASSVQGAQETQYF; DNA: TGTGCCAGCAGCGTCCAGGGGGCTCAAGAGACCCAGTACTTC
J: TRBJ2-1; D: TRBD2; V: TRBV28; CDR3: CASSPGTSSYNEQFF; DNA: TGTGCCAGCAGTCCTGGGACTAGCAGCTACAATGAGCAGTTCTTC
J: TRBJ2-2; D: -; V: TRBV7-2; CDR3: CASSLAGLTNTGELFF; DNA: TGTGCCAGCAGCTTAGCGGGACTTACTAACACCGGGGAGCTGTTTTTT
J: TRBJ2-1; D: -; V: TRBV7-6; CDR3: CASSLAPSKDEQFF; DNA: TGTGCCAGCAGCTTAGCCCCTAGCAAAGATGAGCAGTTCTTC
J: TRBJ2-5; D: TRBD2; V: TRBV2; CDR3: CASRLAGGGGETQYF; DNA: TGTGCCAGCAGACTAGCGGGAGGAGGAGGAGAGACCCAGTACTTC
J: TRBJ1-4; D: -; V: TRBV5-1; CDR3: CASSLRGGNEKLFF; DNA: TGCGCCAGCAGCCTAAGAGGGGGTAATGAAAAACTGTTTTTT
J: TRBJ2-1; D: -; V: TRBV9; CDR3: CASSVAGSQFHNEQFF; DNA: TGTGCCAGCAGCGTAGCAGGGTCCCAATTCCACAATGAGCAGTTCTTC
J: TRBJ1-2; D: -; V: TRBV5-1; CDR3: CASGETGVGYGYTF; DNA: TGCGCCAGCGGGGAGACAGGAGTAGGCTATGGCTACACCTTC
J: TRBJ2-1; D: TRBD2; V: TRBV27; CDR3: CASTRTSGYNEQFF; DNA: TGTGCCAGCACTCGGACTAGCGGCTACAATGAGCAGTTCTTC
J: TRBJ2-1; D: TRBD2; V: TRBV7-9; CDR3: CASSLGVSGSNEQFF; DNA: TGTGCCAGCAGCTTAGGGGTTAGCGGGAGCAATGAGCAGTTCTTC
J: TRBJ2-1; D: TRBD2; V: TRBV7-9; CDR3: CASSSRWRENNEQFF; DNA: TGTGCCAGCAGCTCTCGATGGCGGGAGAACAATGAGCAGTTCTTC
J: TRBJ2-7; D: -; V: TRBV2; CDR3: CASRPGVSYEQYF; DNA: TGTGCCAGCCGACCAGGGGTATCCTACGAGCAGTACTTC
J: TRBJ2-1; D: TRBD2; V: TRBV7-2; CDR3: CASSPPGLVNNEQFF; DNA: TGTGCCAGCAGCCCCCCGGGACTAGTCAACAATGAGCAGTTCTTC
J: TRBJ1-4; D: -; V: TRBV7-2; CDR3: CASSSQHRDTEKLFF; DNA: TGTGCCAGCAGCTCGCAACATCGGGACACCGAAAAACTGTTTTTT
J: TRBJ2-5; D: TRBD2; V: TRBV7-2; CDR3: CASSFRGLAGGGETQYF; DNA: TGTGCCAGCAGCTTTCGGGGACTAGCGGGAGGGGGCGAGACCCAGTACTTC
J: TRBJ2-1; D: TRBD2; V: TRBV6-5; CDR3: CASSPEGGGEFF; DNA: TGTGCCAGCAGCCCCGAGGGCGGGGGGGAGTTCTTC
J: TRBJ1-2; D: TRBD1; V: TRBV5-4; CDR3: CASSYRTGLRNGYTF; DNA: TGTGCCAGCAGCTACCGGACAGGCCTGCGTAATGGCTACACCTTC
J: TRBJ2-2; D: TRBD2; V: TRBV9; CDR3: CASSVPMGLAGAGELFF; DNA: TGTGCCAGCAGCGTCCCAATGGGGCTAGCGGGAGCCGGGGAGCTGTTTTTT
J: TRBJ2-3; D: -; V: TRBV2; CDR3: CASSRRSSTDTQYF; DNA: TGTGCCAGCAGTAGGAGATCTAGCACAGATACGCAGTATTTT
J: TRBJ1-4; D: -; V: TRBV19; CDR3: CASSMGQGEKLFF; DNA: TGTGCCAGTAGTATGGGGCAGGGCGAAAAACTGTTTTTT